Below are 31 T cell receptor beta chains sequenced from a single sample in a study of identical twins. MiXCR, run by TCRdb on the 5' RACE reads, gives a single entry per CDR3 protein. The sample contains about 240,000 distinct CDR3 sequences, roughly 7.5% of which appear only once. In addition, the sample was reused for a study of yellow fever vaccine responses in identical twins.

Input material: CD8+ T cells sorted from blood. These receptors were taken from a young woman in good health.

This clonotype was picked up one time. The rearrangement uses TRBV28 and TRBJ2-5; either TRBD1 or TRBD2 may fit D (7 bases each). Germline values: CDR1 MDHEN, CDR2 SYDVKM. The CDR3 extends over 15 amino acids. V was trimmed by 1 base and J by 5 bases, leaving 14 bases between them. CDR3 amino acids: CASSLYGRGGETQYF. The CDR3, as DNA: TGTGCCAGCAGTTTATATGGCAGGGGGGGGGAGACCCAGTACTTC.

This clonotype appeared a few times. V gene TRBV5-1 combines with J gene TRBJ2-7; 9 positions match TRBD1. The J segment lost 1 base and the V segment lost 3 bases, leaving 11 bases of the junction unmatched. The CDR3 loop spans 17 amino acids. Germline V gene lookup returns CDR1 SGHRS and CDR2 YFSETQ. The CDR3 sequence is CASSWGPGQGLSYEQYF. The DNA for the CDR3 is TGCGCCAGCAGCTGGGGACCGGGACAGGGACTGTCCTACGAGCAGTACTTC.

At least ten counts were recorded for this clonotype. V usage is TRBV12-3 or TRBV12-4 and J usage is TRBJ2-3, with D possibly being TRBD2 (5 bases). Trimming took off 6 bases at V and 6 bases at J, with 16 bases between the two ends. The CDR3 runs 14 residues. CDR3 bases: TGTGCCAGCAGCACCGAGTCGGGGATCGATACGCAGTATTTT. Translating it yields CASSTESGIDTQYF.

The chain combines TRBV3-1 with TRBJ2-3, with D hard to call. The germline V gene has CDR1 LGHDT and CDR2 YNNKEL (reference sequence). Trimming stripped 0 bases from V and 0 bases from J, with 7 bases between. CDR3 length: 15 residues. The CDR3 nucleotides are TGTGCCAGCAGCCAAGATTTATCCAGCACAGATACGCAGTATTTT. Translation gives CASSQDLSSTDTQYF.

V usage is TRBV3-1 and J usage is TRBJ2-1; TRBD2 aligns across 7 bases. CDR1 is LGHDT and CDR2 is YNNKEL in the germline V gene (reference sequence). The CDR3 is 17 residues long. V shed 7 bases and J 0 bases; nucleotides not matched to a gene: 12. CDR3 nucleotides: TGTGCCAGCACCCAGTACCCTAGCGGAGGCTCCTACAATGAGCAGTTCTTC. This translates into CASTQYPSGGSYNEQFF.

This clonotype occurred many times. This sequence joins TRBV6-5 and TRBJ2-3; D is perhaps TRBD2 (5 bases). V was trimmed by 1 base and J by 6 bases, leaving 11 bases between them. This CDR3 has 14 amino acids. Germline lookup yields CDR1 MNHEY and CDR2 SVGAGI. CDR3 sequence reads: CASSYLPGVDTQYF. The DNA of the CDR3 is TGTGCCAGCAGTTACTTACCCGGGGTTGATACGCAGTATTTT.

The rearrangement links TRBV7-8 to TRBJ2-7; D perhaps matches TRBD1 (6 bases). This CDR3 spans 15 amino acids. CDR1 SGHVS and CDR2 FQNEAQ come from the germline V gene. V was cut by 1 base and J by 2 bases, with 12 bases left in between. The CDR3 loop reads CASSLEQGLTYEQYF. The CDR3 bases are TGTGCCAGCAGCTTAGAACAGGGCTTGACCTACGAGCAGTACTTC.

This clonotype was detected only once. This may come from a read error, since a much larger clone is one base off. The chain links TRBV24-1 to TRBJ2-1; 7 positions match TRBD1. This CDR3 comprises 14 residues. The V gene's germline CDR1 is KGHDR and CDR2 SFDVKD. CDR3 bases: TGTGCCTCCAGAGAAGCCCAGGGGGTTAATGAGCAGTTCTTC. Protein product: CASREAQGVNEQFF.

This clonotype was observed a few times. The chain couples TRBV9 to TRBJ2-1; 11 bases map to TRBD2. Per the germline V gene, CDR1 is SGDLS and CDR2 is YYNGEE. The CDR3 length is 15 residues. V shed 3 bases, J shed 8 bases, and the junction held 7 bases outside the gene matches. The CDR3 DNA sequence: TGTGCCAGCAGCGCCACTAGCGGGAGCGGCGATGAGCAGTTCTTC. Amino acids: CASSATSGSGDEQFF.

This clonotype was picked up a small number of times. The chain recombines TRBV2 with TRBJ2-3; D ambiguous. Germline-derived CDR1 and CDR2 are SNHLY and FYNNEI. The CDR3 runs to 15 residues. V was cut by 8 bases and J by 0 bases, with 15 bases left in between. CDR3 in amino acids: CASHWIYSSTDTQYF. The CDR3 region has the DNA TGTGCCAGCCATTGGATATACTCTAGCACAGATACGCAGTATTTT.

In this sample, this clonotype turned up many times. This chain links TRBV7-2 with TRBJ1-4; possibly TRBD1 for D (5 bases). This CDR3 comprises 15 residues. CDR1 and CDR2 (germline): SGHTA, FQGNSA. Trimming removed 4 bases from V and 3 bases from J, with 12 bases in between. The CDR3 nucleotides are TGTGCCAGCAGCTCGGGGGGGTGGGCTAATGAAAAACTGTTTTTT. Translated, it gives CASSSGGWANEKLFF.

This clonotype was recorded a few times. The chain couples TRBV6-2 or TRBV6-3 to TRBJ2-1; D is undetermined. Germline CDR1 reads MNHEY; CDR2 reads SVGEGT. Trimming removed 2 bases at V and 0 bases at J, with 5 bases between. This CDR3 comprises 14 residues. CDR3 nucleotide sequence: TGTGCCAGCAGTTACGGGGTCTCCTACAATGAGCAGTTCTTC. This encodes CASSYGVSYNEQFF.

The chain combines TRBV28 with TRBJ1-1; unclear D gene. This CDR3 is 13 amino acids long. The V gene lost 3 bases and the J gene lost 5 bases, with 10 bases spanning the gap. In germline, CDR1 is MDHEN, CDR2 SYDVKM. The CDR3 bases are TGTGCCAGCAGTTTCCGTCCGGGGACTGAAGCTTTCTTT. Amino acid sequence: CASSFRPGTEAFF.

V is TRBV9 and J is TRBJ2-6, with D perhaps matching TRBD1 (5 bases). From germline, CDR1 is SGDLS and CDR2 YYNGEE. Trimming cost V 6 bases and J 0 bases, with 13 bases left between them. The CDR3 sequence is 16 residues long. The CDR3 nucleotides are TGTGCCAGCACTACCAGGGTTTTCTCTGGGGCCAACGTCCTGACTTTC. Encoded protein: CASTTRVFSGANVLTF.

This clonotype was observed at least ten times. The CDR3 DNA reads as TGTGCCATCAGTGCTTCGAGAAGCGGGGACACCGGGGAGCTGTTTTTT. Protein: CAISASRSGDTGELFF. This chain connects TRBV10-3 to TRBJ2-2; 7 bases map to TRBD2. Germline loops: CDR1 ENHRY, CDR2 SYGVKD. The CDR3 contains 16 residues. V trimming: 4 bases; J trimming: 3 bases; junction bases outside the gene matches: 8.

At least ten counts were recorded for this clonotype. The CDR3 coding sequence is TGTGCCAGCACCGGGACCTGGGGCGGGGAGCTGTTTTTT. Amino acids: CASTGTWGGELFF. The chain recombines TRBV6-1 with TRBJ2-2; D assignment may be TRBD1 or TRBD2 (5 bases each). The V end lost 7 bases, the J end lost 7 bases, and 13 bases lay between the germline ends. CDR1 is MNHNS, CDR2 SASEGT, per germline. This CDR3 has 13 residues.

This clonotype was observed a few times. The chain uses TRBV20-1 and TRBJ2-7; D unresolved. The germline CDR1 and CDR2 sequences are DFQATT and SNEGSKA (reference sequence). CDR3 length: 13 residues. Trimming left V 1 base short and J 8 bases short, with 15 bases between. CDR3 protein: CSARGLEDEKQYV. CDR3 sequence (DNA): TGCAGTGCTAGAGGCCTCGAGGATGAGAAGCAGTACGTC.

This clonotype was observed at least ten times. The rearrangement links TRBV7-9 to TRBJ2-1; TRBD2 aligns across 8 bases. Germline V CDR1 and CDR2: SEHNR, FQNEAQ (reference sequence). V shed 5 bases, J shed 7 bases, and the junction held 13 bases outside the gene matches. This CDR3 has 16 residues. The CDR3 nucleotides are TGTGCCAGCAGCCCTCGAGCGGGAGTAATGGGGAATGAGCAGTTCTTC. Protein sequence: CASSPRAGVMGNEQFF.

This clonotype was picked up many times. The V gene is TRBV20-1, the J gene TRBJ2-7; 8 nucleotides agree with TRBD2. V was clipped by 3 bases and J by 0 bases; unmatched bases: 4. The CDR3 contains 14 residues. Germline assignment: CDR1 DFQATT and CDR2 SNEGSKA (reference sequence). Here the CDR3 reads CSASNTSGSYEQYF. In DNA form, the CDR3 reads TGCAGTGCTAGTAACACTAGCGGCTCCTACGAGCAGTACTTC.

This clonotype was counted only a few times. This chain links TRBV24-1 with TRBJ2-1; 7 bases align to TRBD2. The germline CDR1 and CDR2 sequences are KGHDR and SFDVKD. The CDR3 contains 12 residues. Germline trimming cut 7 bases from V and 6 bases from J; bases unmatched to any gene: 2. DNA for the CDR3: TGTGCCACCAGCAAGCGGGGCAATGAGCAGTTCTTC. Residues: CATSKRGNEQFF.

The rearrangement uses TRBV20-1 and TRBJ2-3; D not certain. The V and J ends lost 4 bases and 3 bases respectively, with 14 bases between them. From germline, CDR1 is DFQATT and CDR2 SNEGSKA (reference sequence). This CDR3 spans 14 amino acids. DNA of the CDR3: TGCAGTGCTACAGACCCCCTGGGGACAGATACGCAGTATTTT. It translates to CSATDPLGTDTQYF.

This clonotype was seen repeatedly, ten times or more. The chain carries TRBV7-8 and TRBJ2-3, with D perhaps matching TRBD1 or TRBD2 (6 bases each). V dropped 1 base and J dropped 3 bases, with 11 bases sitting between them. Germline V CDR1 and CDR2: SGHVS, FQNEAQ. This CDR3 is 15 amino acids long. CDR3 bases: TGTGCCAGCAGCTTAGGGGGGGCGGGTACAGATACGCAGTATTTT. Translating gives CASSLGGAGTDTQYF. The whole variable domain, remainder taken from reference TRBV7-8 and TRBJ2-3, is GAGVSQSPRYKVAKRGQDVALRCDPISGHVSLFWYQQALGQGPEFLTYFQNEAQLDKSGLPSDRFFAERPEGSVSTLKIQRTQQEDSAVYLCASSLGGAGTDTQYFGPGTRLTVL.

The chain carries TRBV27 and TRBJ2-2; no firm D call. Germline V gives CDR1 MNHEY, CDR2 SMNVEV (reference sequence). The CDR3 spans 14 residues. The germline V and J ends were trimmed by 3 bases and 3 bases, with 8 bases remaining between them. In DNA form, the CDR3 reads TGTGCCAGCAGTTTCCGAACCTACACCGGGGAGCTGTTTTTT. Its translation is CASSFRTYTGELFF.

The chain couples TRBV13 to TRBJ2-1; D not resolved. V lost 3 bases and J 5 bases, leaving 8 bases between the germline ends. Looked up from germline, CDR1 is PRHDT and CDR2 is FYEKMQ (reference sequence). CDR3 size: 13 residues. The CDR3 reads CASSFGGHNEQFF. CDR3 sequence (DNA): TGTGCCAGCAGCTTTGGCGGACACAATGAGCAGTTCTTC.

Only a few counts were recorded for this clonotype. The chain has TRBV3-1 and TRBJ2-5, with TRBD2 matching over 13 bases. Per the germline V gene, CDR1 is LGHDT and CDR2 is YNNKEL (reference sequence). V lost 2 bases to trimming and J lost 4 bases; unmatched junction nucleotides: 7. The CDR3 runs to 17 residues. CDR3 protein: CASSQTRLAGGRETQYF. The DNA of the CDR3 is TGTGCCAGCAGCCAAACCAGACTAGCGGGAGGTCGAGAGACCCAGTACTTC.

This clonotype has just a few counts. The J gene is TRBJ2-7, the V gene TRBV27, with 7 positions matching TRBD1. Losses at the gene ends were 5 bases for V and 0 bases for J; bases not matched to a gene: 7. CDR1 is MNHEY and CDR2 is SMNVEV in the germline V gene (reference sequence). The CDR3 runs 15 residues. CDR3 in DNA: TGTGCCAGCAGTCCGGGACAGACCTTCTCCTACGAGCAGTACGTC. Protein sequence: CASSPGQTFSYEQYV.

V usage is TRBV11-2 and J usage is TRBJ1-1, with D possibly matching TRBD1 (5 bases). This CDR3 comprises 14 residues. V lost 3 bases and J 0 bases, leaving 8 bases between the germline ends. In germline, CDR1 is SGHAT, CDR2 FQNNGV. The CDR3 bases are TGTGCCAGCAGCTTGGACACCATGAACACTGAAGCTTTCTTT. This sequence encodes CASSLDTMNTEAFF.

The rearrangement links TRBV6-1 to TRBJ2-5, with D perhaps TRBD1 (5 bases). The CDR3 runs 11 residues. V was cut by 2 bases and J by 11 bases, with 9 bases left in between. Germline V gene lookup returns CDR1 MNHNS and CDR2 SASEGT. The CDR3 DNA follows: TGTGCCAGCAGTGAACTTCCAGGGCAGTACTTC. Protein product: CASSELPGQYF.

J is TRBJ2-2 and V is TRBV28; TRBD2 matches at 10 bases. CDR3 length equals 15 residues. With 6 bases clipped from V and 1 base from J, the junction kept 2 bases outside the gene matches. From germline, CDR1 is MDHEN and CDR2 SYDVKM. CDR3 bases: TGTGCCAGCAGGGGGACTAGCGAGAACACCGGGGAGCTGTTTTTT. It is translated as CASRGTSENTGELFF.

This clonotype was found many times. This chain connects TRBV29-1 to TRBJ1-2; D is undetermined. The ends were cut back, 4 bases at V and 4 bases at J, with 4 bases in the middle. The CDR3 totals 10 residues. The V gene's germline CDR1 is SQVTM and CDR2 ANQGSEA. CDR3: CSVGSYGYTF. CDR3 sequence (DNA): TGCAGCGTTGGAAGCTATGGCTACACCTTC.

This clonotype has ten or more counts. The chain links TRBV24-1 to TRBJ1-1; D gene uncertain. CDR1 KGHDR and CDR2 SFDVKD come from the germline V gene. The CDR3 covers 14 residues. Trimming removed 0 bases from V and 11 bases from J, with 15 bases in between. CDR3 sequence: CATSDLLNGEGAFF. The CDR3 nucleotides read TGTGCCACCAGTGATTTGCTGAACGGGGAGGGTGCTTTCTTT.